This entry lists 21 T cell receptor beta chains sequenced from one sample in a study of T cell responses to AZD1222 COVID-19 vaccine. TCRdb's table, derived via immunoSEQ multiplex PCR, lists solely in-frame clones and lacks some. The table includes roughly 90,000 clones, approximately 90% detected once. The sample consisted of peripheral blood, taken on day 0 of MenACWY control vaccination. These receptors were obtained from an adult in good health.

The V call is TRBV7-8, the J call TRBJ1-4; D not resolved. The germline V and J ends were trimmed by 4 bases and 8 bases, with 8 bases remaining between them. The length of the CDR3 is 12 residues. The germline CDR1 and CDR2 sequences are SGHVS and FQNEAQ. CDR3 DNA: TGTGCCAGCAGCTGGGGTTGGGAAAAACTGTTTTTT. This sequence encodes CASSWGWEKLFF.

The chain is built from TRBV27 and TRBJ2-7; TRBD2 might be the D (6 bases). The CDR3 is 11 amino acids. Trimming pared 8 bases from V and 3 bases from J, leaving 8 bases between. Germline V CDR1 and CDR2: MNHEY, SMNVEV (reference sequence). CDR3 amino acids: CASGGNYEQYF. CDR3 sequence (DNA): TGTGCCAGCGGAGGGAACTACGAGCAGTACTTC.

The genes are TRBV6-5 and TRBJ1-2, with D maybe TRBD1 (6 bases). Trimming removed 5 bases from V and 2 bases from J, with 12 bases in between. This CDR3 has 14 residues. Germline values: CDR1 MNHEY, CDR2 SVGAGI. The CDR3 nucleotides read TGTGCCAGCAGTCTTCGGGGGGGCAACTATGGCTACACCTTC. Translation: CASSLRGGNYGYTF.

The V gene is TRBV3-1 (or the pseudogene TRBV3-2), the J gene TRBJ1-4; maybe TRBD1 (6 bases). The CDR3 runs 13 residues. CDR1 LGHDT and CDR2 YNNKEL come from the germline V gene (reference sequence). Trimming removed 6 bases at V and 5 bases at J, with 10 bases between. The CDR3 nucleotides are TGTGCCAGCAGGGGGGCGGGGAATGAAAAACTGTTTTTT. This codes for CASRGAGNEKLFF.

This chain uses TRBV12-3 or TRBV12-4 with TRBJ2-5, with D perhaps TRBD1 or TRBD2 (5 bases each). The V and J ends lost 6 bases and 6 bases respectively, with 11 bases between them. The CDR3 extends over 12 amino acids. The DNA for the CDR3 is TGTGCCAGCAGGACTGAGGGGAAGACCCAGTACTTC. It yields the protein CASRTEGKTQYF.

CDR3 in DNA: TGTGCCAGCAGACGACAGGGGGCGAGGACTGAAGCTTTCTTT. Its protein product is CASRRQGARTEAFF. The chain links TRBV27 to TRBJ1-1, with 10 bases aligning to TRBD1. The CDR3 consists of 14 residues. The trim removed 6 bases at V and 5 bases at J, leaving 6 bases unmatched. Germline CDR1 and CDR2: MNHEY and SMNVEV (reference sequence).

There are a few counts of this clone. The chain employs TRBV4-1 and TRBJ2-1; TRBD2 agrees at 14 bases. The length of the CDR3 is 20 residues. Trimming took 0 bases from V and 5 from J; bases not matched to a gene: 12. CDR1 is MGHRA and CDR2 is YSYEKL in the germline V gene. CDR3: CASSQESPGTSGSIDNEQFF. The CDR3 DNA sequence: TGCGCCAGCAGCCAAGAGAGCCCCGGGACTAGCGGGAGTATCGACAATGAGCAGTTCTTC.

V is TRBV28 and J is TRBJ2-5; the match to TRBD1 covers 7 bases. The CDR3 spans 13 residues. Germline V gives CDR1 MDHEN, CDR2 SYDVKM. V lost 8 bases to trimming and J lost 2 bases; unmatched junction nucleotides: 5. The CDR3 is CASCRGRQETQYF. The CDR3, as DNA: TGTGCCAGCTGTAGGGGGCGACAAGAGACCCAGTACTTC.

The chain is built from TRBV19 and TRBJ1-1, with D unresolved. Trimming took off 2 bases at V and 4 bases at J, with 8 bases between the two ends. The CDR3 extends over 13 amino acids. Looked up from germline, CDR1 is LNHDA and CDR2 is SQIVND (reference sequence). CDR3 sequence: CASSIRGSTEAFF. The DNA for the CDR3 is TGTGCCAGTAGTATACGGGGATCCACTGAAGCTTTCTTT.

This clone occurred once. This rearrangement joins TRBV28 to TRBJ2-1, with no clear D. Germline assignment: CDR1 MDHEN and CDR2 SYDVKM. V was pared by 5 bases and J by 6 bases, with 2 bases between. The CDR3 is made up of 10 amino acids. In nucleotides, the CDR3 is TGTGCCAGCAGTAGCAATGAGCAGTTCTTC. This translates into CASSSNEQFF.

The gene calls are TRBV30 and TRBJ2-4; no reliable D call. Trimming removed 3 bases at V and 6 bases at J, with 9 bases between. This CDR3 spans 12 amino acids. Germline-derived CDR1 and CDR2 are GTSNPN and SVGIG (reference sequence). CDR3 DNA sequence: TGTGCCTGGAGCTCCACGGGAAACATTCAGTACTTC. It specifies CAWSSTGNIQYF.

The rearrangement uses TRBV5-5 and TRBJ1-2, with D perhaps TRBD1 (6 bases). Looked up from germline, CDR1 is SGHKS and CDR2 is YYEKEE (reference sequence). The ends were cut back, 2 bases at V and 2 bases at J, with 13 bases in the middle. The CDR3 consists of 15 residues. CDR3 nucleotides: TGTGCCAGCAGCTTTTCCGGGGGGCGAAACTATGGCTACACCTTC. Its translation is CASSFSGGRNYGYTF.

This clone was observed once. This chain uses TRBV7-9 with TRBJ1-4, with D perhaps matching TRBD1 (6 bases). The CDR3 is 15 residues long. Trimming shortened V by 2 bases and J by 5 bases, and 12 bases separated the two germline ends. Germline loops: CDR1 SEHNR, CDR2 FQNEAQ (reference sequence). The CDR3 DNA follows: TGTGCCAGCAGCTTATTGCCAGGGGAAAATGAAAAACTGTTTTTT. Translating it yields CASSLLPGENEKLFF.

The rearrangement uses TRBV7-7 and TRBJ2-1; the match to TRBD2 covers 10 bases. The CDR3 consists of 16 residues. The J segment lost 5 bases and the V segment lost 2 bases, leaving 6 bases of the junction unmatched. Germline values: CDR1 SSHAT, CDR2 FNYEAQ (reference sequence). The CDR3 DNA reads TGTGCCAGCAGCTTATTCGGGACTAGCGTCAACAATGAGCAGTTCTTC. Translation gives CASSLFGTSVNNEQFF.

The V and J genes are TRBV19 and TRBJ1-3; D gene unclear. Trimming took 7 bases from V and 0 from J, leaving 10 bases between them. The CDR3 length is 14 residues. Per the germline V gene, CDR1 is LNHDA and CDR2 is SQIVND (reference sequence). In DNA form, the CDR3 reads TGTGCCAGTAAAGAGGTTCACTCTGGAAACACCATATATTTT. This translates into CASKEVHSGNTIYF.

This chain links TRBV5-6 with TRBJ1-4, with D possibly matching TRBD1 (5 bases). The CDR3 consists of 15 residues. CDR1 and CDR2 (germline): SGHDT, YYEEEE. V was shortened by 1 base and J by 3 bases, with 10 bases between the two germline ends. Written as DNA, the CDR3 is TGTGCCAGCAGCTTGCGGGGCACCGCTAATGAAAAACTGTTTTTT. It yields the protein CASSLRGTANEKLFF.

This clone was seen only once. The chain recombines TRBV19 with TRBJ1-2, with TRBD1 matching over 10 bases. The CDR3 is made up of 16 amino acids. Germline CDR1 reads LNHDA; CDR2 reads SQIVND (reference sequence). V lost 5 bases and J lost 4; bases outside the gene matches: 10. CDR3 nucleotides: TGTGCCAGTAGTGATCCCGGGACAGGGGTCCGCTATGGCTACACCTTC. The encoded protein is CASSDPGTGVRYGYTF.

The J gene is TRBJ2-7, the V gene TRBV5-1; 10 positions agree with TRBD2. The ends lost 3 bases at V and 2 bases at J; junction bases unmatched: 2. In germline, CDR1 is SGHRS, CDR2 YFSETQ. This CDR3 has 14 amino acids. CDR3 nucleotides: TGCGCCAGCAGCTCCCTAGCGGGAGCCTACGAGCAGTACTTC. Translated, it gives CASSSLAGAYEQYF.

DNA for the CDR3: TGTGCCAGCAGCTTGTTGGGACCCCTGGATTCACCCCTCCACTTT. Translating it yields CASSLLGPLDSPLHF. The chain joins TRBV7-9 to TRBJ1-6; possibly TRBD1 for D (5 bases). With 3 bases removed from V and 8 bases from J, the gap between germline ends came to 14 bases. The CDR3 spans 15 residues. CDR1 and CDR2 from the germline V gene are SEHNR and FQNEAQ (reference sequence).

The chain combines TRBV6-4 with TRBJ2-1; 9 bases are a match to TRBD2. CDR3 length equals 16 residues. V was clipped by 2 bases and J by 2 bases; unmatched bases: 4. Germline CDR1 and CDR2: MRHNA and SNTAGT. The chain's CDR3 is CASSDDPSGAYNEQFF. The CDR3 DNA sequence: TGTGCCAGCAGTGACGACCCTAGCGGGGCCTACAATGAGCAGTTCTTC.

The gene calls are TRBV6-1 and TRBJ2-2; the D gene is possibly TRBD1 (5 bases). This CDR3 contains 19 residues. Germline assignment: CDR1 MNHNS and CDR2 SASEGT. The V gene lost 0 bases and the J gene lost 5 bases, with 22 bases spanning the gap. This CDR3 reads CASSEAVLVTAMETGELFF. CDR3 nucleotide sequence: TGTGCCAGCAGTGAAGCTGTTCTCGTGACAGCGATGGAAACCGGGGAGCTGTTTTTT.